This T cell receptor beta chain derives from a study of CD8+ T cells in alopecia areata. Following extraction, RNA underwent reverse transcription to cDNA, which served as the sequencing template. Sequencing was performed with immunoSEQ multiplex PCR; in TCRdb, only in-frame clones are kept and a portion is missing. Here the sample spans fewer than 100,000 clones, approximately 70% being singletons. With respect to this clone: The antigen is not known.

Germline-derived CDR1 and CDR2 are SGDLS and YYNGEE. Trimming took 4 bases from V and 3 from J; bases not matched to a gene: 9. The CDR3 has 16 amino acids. Documented treatment: oral pan-JAK inhibitor, 5-10 mg twice daily. Punch biopsies of lesional scalp, plus peripheral blood, were taken from alopecia areata patients. Cell sorting on a FACSAria was used to separate CD4+ and CD8+ T cells from the PBMCs. Findings and limits, study-wide: In blood and scalp, many expanded lesional clones persisted during tofacitinib.

The chain has TRBV9 and TRBJ2-2; the match to TRBD1 covers 7 bases. The sequence was obtained from a human donor with alopecia areata. The sample consisted of CD8+ T cells sorted from blood, taken around week 42, from a patient treated with tofacitinib. CDR3 residues: CASSSPTGSDTGELFF. In DNA form, the CDR3 reads TGTGCCAGCAGCTCCCCGACAGGGTCGGACACCGGGGAGCTGTTTTTT.